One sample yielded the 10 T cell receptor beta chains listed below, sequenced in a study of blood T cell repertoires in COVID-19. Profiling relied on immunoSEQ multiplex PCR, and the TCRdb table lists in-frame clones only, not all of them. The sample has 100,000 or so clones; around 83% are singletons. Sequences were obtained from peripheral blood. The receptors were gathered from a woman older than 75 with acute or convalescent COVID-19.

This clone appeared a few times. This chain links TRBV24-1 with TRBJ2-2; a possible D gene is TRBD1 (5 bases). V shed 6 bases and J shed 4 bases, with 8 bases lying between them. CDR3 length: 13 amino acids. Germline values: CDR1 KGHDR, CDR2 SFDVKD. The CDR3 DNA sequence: TGTGCCACCAGTCAGGGATCCACCGGGGAGCTGTTTTTT. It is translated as CATSQGSTGELFF.

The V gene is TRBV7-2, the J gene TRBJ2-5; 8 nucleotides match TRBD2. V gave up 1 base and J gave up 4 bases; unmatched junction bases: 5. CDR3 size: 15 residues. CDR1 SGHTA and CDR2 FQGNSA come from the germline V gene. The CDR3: CASSLDGRAGETQYF. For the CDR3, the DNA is TGTGCCAGCAGCTTAGACGGGAGGGCCGGAGAGACCCAGTACTTC.

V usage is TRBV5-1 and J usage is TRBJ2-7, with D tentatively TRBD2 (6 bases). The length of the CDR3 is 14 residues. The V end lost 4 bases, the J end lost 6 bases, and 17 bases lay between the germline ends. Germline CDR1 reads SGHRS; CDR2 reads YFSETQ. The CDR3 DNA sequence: TGCGCCAGCAGCCCCGGAGGACTAATAATCGAGCAGTACTTC. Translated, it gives CASSPGGLIIEQYF.

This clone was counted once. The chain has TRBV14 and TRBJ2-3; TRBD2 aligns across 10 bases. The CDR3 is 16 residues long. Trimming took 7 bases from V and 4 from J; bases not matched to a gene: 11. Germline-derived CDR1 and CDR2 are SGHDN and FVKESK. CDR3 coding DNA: TGTGCCAGCACCCGGAACCTAGCGGGAGTCCCAGATACGCAGTATTTT. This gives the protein CASTRNLAGVPDTQYF.

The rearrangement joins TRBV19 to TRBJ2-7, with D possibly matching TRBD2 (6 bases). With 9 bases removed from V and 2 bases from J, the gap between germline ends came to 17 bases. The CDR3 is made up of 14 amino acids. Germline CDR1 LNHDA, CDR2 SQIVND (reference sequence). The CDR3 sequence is CASQPGRGTYEQYF. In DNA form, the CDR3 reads TGTGCCAGCCAACCGGGCCGCGGGACCTACGAGCAGTACTTC.

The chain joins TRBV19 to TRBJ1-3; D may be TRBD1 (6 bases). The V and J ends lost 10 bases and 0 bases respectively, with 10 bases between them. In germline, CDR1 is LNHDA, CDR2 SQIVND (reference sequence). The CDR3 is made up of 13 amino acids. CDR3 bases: TGTGCCACCCGGACAGTCTCTGGAAACACCATATATTTT. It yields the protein CATRTVSGNTIYF.

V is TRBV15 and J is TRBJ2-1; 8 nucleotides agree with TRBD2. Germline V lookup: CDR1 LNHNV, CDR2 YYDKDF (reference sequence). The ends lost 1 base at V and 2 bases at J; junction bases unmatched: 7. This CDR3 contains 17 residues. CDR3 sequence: CATSRVGETSAYNEQFF. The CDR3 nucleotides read TGTGCCACCAGCAGAGTAGGTGAGACTAGCGCCTACAATGAGCAGTTCTTC.

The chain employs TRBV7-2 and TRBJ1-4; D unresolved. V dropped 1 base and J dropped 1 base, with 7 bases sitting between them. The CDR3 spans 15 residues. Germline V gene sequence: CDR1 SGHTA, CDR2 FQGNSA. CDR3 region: CASSLDPGTNEKLFF. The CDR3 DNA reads TGTGCCAGCAGCTTAGATCCAGGAACTAATGAAAAACTGTTTTTT.

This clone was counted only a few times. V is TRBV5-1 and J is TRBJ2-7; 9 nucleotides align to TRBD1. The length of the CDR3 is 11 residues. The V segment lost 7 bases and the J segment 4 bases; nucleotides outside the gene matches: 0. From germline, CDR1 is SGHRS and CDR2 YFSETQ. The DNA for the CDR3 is TGCGCCAGCGGGACAGGGTACGAGCAGTACTTC. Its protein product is CASGTGYEQYF.

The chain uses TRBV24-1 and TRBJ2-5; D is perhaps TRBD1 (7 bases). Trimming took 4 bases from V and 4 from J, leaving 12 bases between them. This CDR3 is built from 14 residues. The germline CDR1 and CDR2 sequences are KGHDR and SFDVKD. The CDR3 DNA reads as TGTGCCACCAGTGACCCAGGGGGAGGAGAGACCCAGTACTTC. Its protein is CATSDPGGGETQYF.